Shown below are 7 T cell receptor beta chains from a single sample sequenced in a study of T-cell reconstitution after alpha-beta-depleted transplantation in children. During its preparation, the TCRbeta library received unique molecular identifiers. Using its own MiXCR run on the PCR reads, TCRdb lists one record per CDR3 protein. The sample lists about 120,000 distinct CDR3 sequences, 23% occurring once. The specimen was PBMCs, mostly from graft donor cells, collected 180 days after TCRalphabeta/CD19-depleted stem cell transplant. These receptors were taken from a male patient between 2 and 9 years old who had a stem cell transplant for chronic granulomatous disease, so the T cells may come from the graft donor.

This clonotype was observed many times. This chain joins TRBV12-3 or TRBV12-4 and TRBJ2-1; TRBD1 matches 8 bases. After removal of 4 bases from V and 9 bases from J, the junction contained 5 bases not matched to a gene. The CDR3 is 13 residues long. Here the CDR3 reads CASSSGQGGEQFF. The DNA of the CDR3 is TGTGCCAGCAGTTCAGGACAGGGCGGTGAGCAGTTCTTC.

This clonotype was detected ten times or more. The chain is built from TRBV11-2 and TRBJ2-1; 9 positions agree with TRBD2. CDR3 length: 15 residues. Germline-derived CDR1 and CDR2 are SGHAT and FQNNGV. Losses at the gene ends were 4 bases for V and 9 bases for J; bases not matched to a gene: 10. DNA of the CDR3: TGTGCCAGCAGCTCCAAGGTAGGCGGGGGGGCTGAGCAGTTCTTC. It specifies CASSSKVGGGAEQFF.

This clonotype was recorded at least ten times. The genes are TRBV18 and TRBJ2-3, with 10 bases aligning to TRBD2. Germline V CDR1 and CDR2: KGHSH, LQKENI. The V and J ends lost 1 base and 0 bases, in that order; junction bases with no gene match: 4. This CDR3 comprises 17 residues. The CDR3 DNA reads TGTGCCAGCTCACCACGTAAACTAGCGGGGAGCACAGATACGCAGTATTTT. This gives the protein CASSPRKLAGSTDTQYF.

Only a few counts were recorded for this clonotype. V usage is TRBV30 and J usage is TRBJ2-7; D uncertain. The CDR3 contains 11 residues. Germline-derived CDR1 and CDR2 are GTSNPN and SVGIG (reference sequence). V was pared by 3 bases and J by 2 bases, with 5 bases between. The CDR3 DNA reads as TGTGCCTGGAGGTCAGCCTACGAGCAGTACTTC. This codes for CAWRSAYEQYF.

The chain joins TRBV5-1 to TRBJ2-1; 7 bases line up with TRBD1. In germline, CDR1 is SGHRS, CDR2 YFSETQ. J lost 4 bases, V lost 3 bases, and 7 bases had no gene match. The CDR3 extends over 15 amino acids. The CDR3 nucleotides read TGCGCCAGCAGCTCAACAGGGGCCCTATACAATGAGCAGTTCTTC. This translates into CASSSTGALYNEQFF.

This clonotype was picked up many times. This chain connects TRBV20-1 to TRBJ2-3; D may be TRBD2 (6 bases). This CDR3 contains 13 residues. The germline gives CDR1 DFQATT, CDR2 SNEGSKA (reference sequence). Trimming removed 5 bases from V and 2 bases from J, with 11 bases in between. The chain's CDR3 is CSAHLALTDTQYF. Here the CDR3 DNA reads TGCAGTGCTCATCTAGCGCTCACAGATACGCAGTATTTT.

This clonotype was seen ten or more times. This chain joins TRBV20-1 and TRBJ2-1, with 10 bases aligning to TRBD2. V gave up 0 bases and J gave up 3 bases; unmatched junction bases: 5. The CDR3 is made up of 16 amino acids. Germline assignment: CDR1 DFQATT and CDR2 SNEGSKA (reference sequence). The chain's CDR3 is CSARDLGTSVYNEQFF. DNA for the CDR3: TGCAGTGCTAGAGATTTGGGGACTAGCGTCTACAATGAGCAGTTCTTC.